This T cell receptor beta chain was found in a study of post-analysis software for immune sequencing data. General observations from the study: Patients used four to six TRBV segments, including TRBV5-6, TRBV5-1 and TRBV20-1, more often than controls.

Unique molecular identifiers tagged the TCR beta cDNA libraries. TCRdb reprocessed the PCR reads via MiXCR and lists one record per CDR3 protein. The sample yields 400,000 to 500,000 distinct CDR3 sequences, more than 30% seen once. V was clipped by 6 bases and J by 3 bases, with 25 bases between them. The V gene's germline CDR1 is MGHDK and CDR2 SYGVNS. This CDR3 is built from 18 residues. As regards this clonotype: Antigen: not known.

The gene calls are TRBV25-1 and TRBJ2-3; tentative D call: TRBD1 (5 bases). The sequence was collected from a girl aged 2 to 9 with multiple sclerosis. Sequenced material: blood. CDR3 nucleotide sequence: TGTGCCAGCAGCGCGAATCAAGGGGTTAGGATCGCTACAGATACGCAGTATTTT. It is translated as CASSANQGVRIATDTQYF. Using reference TRBV25-1 and TRBJ2-3 for the parts outside the CDR3, the full variable domain is EADIYQTPRYLVIGTGKKITLECSQTMGHDKMYWYQQDPGMELHLIHYSYGVNSTEKGDLSSESTVSRIRTEHFPLTLESARPSHTSQYLCASSANQGVRIATDTQYFGPGTRLTVL.